The 13 T cell receptor beta chains below were found in one sample sequenced in a study of shared clonotypes between healthy human individuals. The method was immunoSEQ multiplex PCR; TCRdb's version includes in-frame clones alone and lacks a portion of them. The table shows about 2 million clones, with about 95% occurring only once. The naive CD8 fraction comprised CD45RO-negative cells positively selected for CCR7 and excluded terminally differentiated effector memory CD45RA+ cells. What was sequenced was naive CD8+ T cells sorted from blood. The receptors shown here come from a man between 18 and 35 years old in good health.

This clone was counted once. V usage is TRBV7-8 and J usage is TRBJ2-3; weak D call: TRBD1 (6 bases). With 4 bases removed from V and 7 bases from J, the gap between germline ends came to 21 bases. CDR3 size: 16 residues. Germline CDR1 is SGHVS and CDR2 is FQNEAQ. CDR3 loop: CASSSPQGAQIHTQYF. CDR3 coding DNA: TGTGCCAGCAGCTCACCACAGGGCGCACAGATTCATACGCAGTATTTT. Full variable domain (rest looked up from reference TRBV7-8 and TRBJ2-3): GAGVSQSPRYKVAKRGQDVALRCDPISGHVSLFWYQQALGQGPEFLTYFQNEAQLDKSGLPSDRFFAERPEGSVSTLKIQRTQQEDSAVYLCASSSPQGAQIHTQYFGPGTRLTVL.

The chain is built from TRBV7-9 and TRBJ2-1, with 12 bases identical to TRBD2. Germline trimming cut 5 bases from V and 9 bases from J; bases unmatched to any gene: 11. CDR1 is SEHNR and CDR2 is FQNEAQ in the germline V gene (reference sequence). This CDR3 has 16 amino acids. Written as DNA, the CDR3 is TGTGCCAGCAGCCTCCCGACTAGCGGGAGTAAAAGTGAGCAGTTCTTC. This gives the protein CASSLPTSGSKSEQFF.

The J gene is TRBJ2-1, the V gene TRBV28; possibly TRBD2 for D (5 bases). The V and J ends lost 3 bases and 4 bases respectively, with 10 bases between them. Germline-derived CDR1 and CDR2 are MDHEN and SYDVKM. The CDR3 is 14 amino acids. As DNA, the CDR3 is TGTGCCAGCAGTTTCCTAGCAAATTACAATGAGCAGTTCTTC. Residues: CASSFLANYNEQFF.

This rearrangement joins TRBV6-1 to TRBJ2-7, with no clear D. Germline V gene sequence: CDR1 MNHNS, CDR2 SASEGT. The CDR3 is made up of 14 amino acids. Trimming cost V 4 bases and J 0 bases, with 10 bases left between them. The CDR3 is CASSGWSYSYEQYF. DNA of the CDR3: TGTGCCAGCAGTGGTTGGAGCTACTCCTACGAGCAGTACTTC.

This rearrangement joins TRBV30 to TRBJ2-3; no reliable D call. Trimming left V 5 bases short and J 0 bases short, with 12 bases between. Germline CDR1 reads GTSNPN; CDR2 reads SVGIG (reference sequence). The CDR3 totals 14 residues. The CDR3 sequence is CAWEYPGSTDTQYF. DNA of the CDR3: TGTGCCTGGGAATACCCCGGGAGCACAGATACGCAGTATTTT.

The chain recombines TRBV25-1 with TRBJ2-1, with D hard to call. The ends were cut back, 3 bases at V and 2 bases at J, with 8 bases in the middle. CDR3 size: 14 residues. Per the germline V gene, CDR1 is MGHDK and CDR2 is SYGVNS. CDR3 amino acids: CASSESGTYNEQFF. The DNA for the CDR3 is TGTGCCAGCAGTGAGAGTGGGACCTACAATGAGCAGTTCTTC.

This clone showed up many times. The V and J genes are TRBV2 and TRBJ2-1, with 7 bases identical to TRBD1. Germline V gives CDR1 SNHLY, CDR2 FYNNEI. This CDR3 spans 17 amino acids. V trimming: 4 bases; J trimming: 0 bases; junction bases outside the gene matches: 9. CDR3 coding DNA: TGTGCCAGCAGTGGAGGGACAGCCTTGAGCTCCTACAATGAGCAGTTCTTC. It specifies CASSGGTALSSYNEQFF.

As for this clone: The same CDR3 can be traced to other DNA sequences in this sample. V gene TRBV19 combines with J gene TRBJ1-1, with a weak D call TRBD1 (6 bases). Per germline, CDR1 LNHDA and CDR2 SQIVND (reference sequence). The CDR3 is 14 amino acids. V lost 3 bases, J lost 1 base, and 9 bases lay in between. CDR3 bases: TGTGCCAGTAGTATCAGGGGAGGGAACACTGAAGCTTTCTTT. Translation: CASSIRGGNTEAFF.

The chain employs TRBV10-3 and TRBJ1-6; D gene unclear. From germline, CDR1 is ENHRY and CDR2 SYGVKD. The CDR3 extends over 9 amino acids. The V gene lost 10 bases and the J gene lost 13 bases, with 8 bases spanning the gap. CDR3 residues: CATLGPLHF. The CDR3 coding sequence is TGTGCCACCTTAGGTCCCCTCCACTTT.

This clone occurred once. The chain couples TRBV10-2 to TRBJ2-7; 8 bases match TRBD1. Losses at the gene ends were 2 bases for V and 2 bases for J; bases not matched to a gene: 2. This CDR3 has 14 residues. Per the germline V gene, CDR1 is WSHSY and CDR2 is SAAADI. CDR3 DNA: TGCGCCAGCAGTGAGGGACAGGGACCCTACGAGCAGTACTTC. This codes for CASSEGQGPYEQYF.

On this clone: The same CDR3 is also encoded by other DNA sequences in this sample. The V gene is TRBV27, the J gene TRBJ2-1; D is unresolved. The CDR3 has 13 residues. Germline values: CDR1 MNHEY, CDR2 SMNVEV (reference sequence). V was clipped by 2 bases and J by 1 base, with 3 bases between them. CDR3 coding DNA: TGTGCCAGCAGTTTAAGTTCCTACAATGAGCAGTTCTTC. The encoded protein is CASSLSSYNEQFF.

The J gene is TRBJ1-4, the V gene TRBV10-3; possibly TRBD1 for D (6 bases). Trimming left V 2 bases short and J 8 bases short, with 15 bases between. Germline CDR1 and CDR2: ENHRY and SYGVKD. The CDR3 has 15 residues. The CDR3 nucleotides are TGTGCCATCAGTGAGGGGACATCCCCAGGGGAAAAACTGTTTTTT. It encodes CAISEGTSPGEKLFF.

The chain has TRBV7-9 and TRBJ1-2, with TRBD1 as a possible D gene (5 bases). V gave up 2 bases and J gave up 8 bases, with 15 bases separating them. Germline values: CDR1 SEHNR, CDR2 FQNEAQ (reference sequence). The CDR3 contains 14 residues. This chain's CDR3 is CASSLSRERGGYTF. CDR3 DNA sequence: TGTGCCAGCAGCTTAAGCAGGGAACGAGGGGGCTACACCTTC. Drawing the rest from reference TRBV7-9 and TRBJ1-2, the complete variable domain is DTGVSQNPRHKITKRGQNVTFRCDPISEHNRLYWYRQTLGQGPEFLTYFQNEAQLEKSRLLSDRFSAERPKGSFSTLEIQRTEQGDSAMYLCASSLSRERGGYTFGSGTRLTVV.